These 28 T cell receptor beta chains were all obtained from the same sample, sequenced in a study of blood T cell repertoires in COVID-19 (dated by TCRdb to 2020 to 2022). The method was the immunoSEQ multiplex PCR assay. In its TCRdb copy, this immuneACCESS table keeps in-frame sequences only and misses some clones. Where compared with another copy, unresolved V genes explain less than half of these, and the others have no known cause. This sample has about 310,000 clones in its table, and roughly 90% of those were observed once. Less than 3.5% of the sample comes from the top ten. The specimen sequenced was peripheral blood. These receptors were obtained from a woman in her twenties or thirties with COVID-19, enrolled during active disease.

This sequence joins TRBV29-1 and TRBJ2-7; 8 bases are shared with TRBD1. J gave up 3 bases and V 6 bases, and 4 bases lay outside the gene matches. In germline, CDR1 is SQVTM, CDR2 ANQGSEA. This CDR3 is built from 12 residues. The chain's CDR3 is CSVLTGGYEQYF. In DNA, the CDR3 is TGCAGCGTCCTAACAGGGGGCTACGAGCAGTACTTC.

The V and J genes are TRBV30 and TRBJ1-4, with D unclear. The V and J ends lost 0 bases and 0 bases respectively, with 11 bases between them. This CDR3 is 16 amino acids long. CDR1 is GTSNPN and CDR2 is SVGIG in the germline V gene (reference sequence). CDR3 nucleotides: TGTGCCTGGAGTGTAAGCCGCACTGCAACTAATGAAAAACTGTTTTTT. This gives the protein CAWSVSRTATNEKLFF.

In this sample, this clone turned up once. The rearrangement joins TRBV5-5 to TRBJ2-7; 7 bases are a match to TRBD1. Germline V lookup: CDR1 SGHKS, CDR2 YYEKEE (reference sequence). V gave up 0 bases and J gave up 2 bases; unmatched junction bases: 5. The CDR3 is 15 amino acids. The DNA for the CDR3 is TGTGCCAGCAGCTTGGCGAAGGGGGCCGCCTACGAGCAGTACTTC. This codes for CASSLAKGAAYEQYF.

The chain combines TRBV5-1 with TRBJ2-2; maybe TRBD2 (7 bases). This CDR3 is 16 amino acids long. The germline V gene encodes CDR1 SGHRS and CDR2 YFSETQ. Trimming left V 0 bases short and J 4 bases short, with 13 bases between. In nucleotides, the CDR3 is TGCGCCAGCAGCTTGGCGGGGGGCGCGGGCACCGGGGAGCTGTTTTTT. Its translation is CASSLAGGAGTGELFF.

The V gene is TRBV28, the J gene TRBJ1-2, with D possibly being TRBD1 (6 bases). With 6 bases removed from V and 2 bases from J, the gap between germline ends came to 16 bases. CDR1 is MDHEN and CDR2 is SYDVKM in the germline V gene. This CDR3 is built from 15 residues. The CDR3 nucleotides read TGTGCCAGCAGGAACGCAGGGGTAGGCAACTATGGCTACACCTTC. Translated: CASRNAGVGNYGYTF.

This chain connects TRBV19 to TRBJ1-2; 7 bases align to TRBD1. CDR1 LNHDA and CDR2 SQIVND come from the germline V gene (reference sequence). J gave up 0 bases and V 8 bases, and 12 bases lay outside the gene matches. The CDR3 spans 16 residues. CDR3 sequence (DNA): TGTGCCAGTTCTATCGGGGGACAGTCCCCTAACTATGGCTACACCTTC. Amino acids: CASSIGGQSPNYGYTF.

This clone was seen once. The rearrangement links TRBV30 to TRBJ2-1; the match to TRBD2 covers 10 bases. Unmatched junction bases numbered 7, after V lost 2 bases and J lost 9 bases. CDR1 and CDR2 from the germline V gene are GTSNPN and SVGIG (reference sequence). There are 14 residues in the CDR3. For the CDR3, the DNA is TGTGCCTGGAGTCCCCTAGCGGGAGACGTTGAGCAGTTCTTC. Its protein product is CAWSPLAGDVEQFF.

This clone occurred once. DNA of the CDR3: TGTGCCAGCAAGGACAGGACGAATTCACCCCTCCACTTT. Translated: CASKDRTNSPLHF. V usage is TRBV2 and J usage is TRBJ1-6; 7 bases align to TRBD1. Unmatched junction bases numbered 4, after V lost 7 bases and J lost 7 bases. This CDR3 is 13 amino acids long. CDR1 and CDR2 (germline): SNHLY, FYNNEI.

The rearrangement joins TRBV11-1 to TRBJ2-5, with 7 bases matching TRBD2. V trimming: 3 bases; J trimming: 5 bases; junction bases outside the gene matches: 3. The CDR3 runs to 13 residues. Germline V lookup: CDR1 SGHAT, CDR2 FQDESV (reference sequence). This CDR3 is CASSLGGTETQYF. Written as DNA, the CDR3 is TGTGCCAGCAGCTTGGGGGGGACGGAGACCCAGTACTTC.

This clone was counted only a few times. The chain combines TRBV6-5 with TRBJ2-7; D remains ambiguous. From germline, CDR1 is MNHEY and CDR2 SVGAGI. V gave up 8 bases and J gave up 2 bases, with 10 bases separating them. The CDR3 sequence is 12 residues long. CDR3 region: CASVLTAYEQYF. Here the CDR3 DNA reads TGTGCCAGCGTTCTCACAGCCTACGAGCAGTACTTC.

The chain recombines TRBV19 with TRBJ2-7, with 9 bases identical to TRBD2. This CDR3 has 16 amino acids. V lost 10 bases, J lost 2 bases, and 15 bases stayed unmatched. Germline V gives CDR1 LNHDA, CDR2 SQIVND (reference sequence). CDR3 protein: CATRGSSGGRPYEQYF. In nucleotides, the CDR3 is TGTGCCACACGGGGGAGTAGCGGGGGTCGGCCCTACGAGCAGTACTTC.

This clone has a single count. This chain uses TRBV20-1 with TRBJ1-3; D is perhaps TRBD1 (5 bases). The CDR3 is made up of 14 amino acids. CDR1 DFQATT and CDR2 SNEGSKA come from the germline V gene (reference sequence). The V gene lost 3 bases and the J gene lost 3 bases, with 12 bases spanning the gap. CDR3 DNA sequence: TGCAGTGCTAGTCGGGGGGAAGTTGGAAACACCATATATTTT. As protein: CSASRGEVGNTIYF.

CDR3 DNA: TGTGCCAGCAGCGTAGGGGGACAGGGAAGGCACGAGCAGTACTTC. It yields the protein CASSVGGQGRHEQYF. V and J are TRBV9 and TRBJ2-7; 9 positions agree with TRBD1. J gave up 5 bases and V 0 bases, and 6 bases lay outside the gene matches. Germline V gives CDR1 SGDLS, CDR2 YYNGEE. The CDR3 has 15 amino acids.

V usage is TRBV6-2 or TRBV6-3 and J usage is TRBJ1-2, with 8 bases aligning to TRBD1. Trimming at V came to 5 bases and at J to 2 bases, leaving 10 bases not matched to a gene. Germline CDR1 reads MNHEY; CDR2 reads SVGEGT. This CDR3 spans 16 amino acids. The CDR3 reads CASSPRGQGANYGYTF. DNA for the CDR3: TGTGCCAGCAGTCCCCGAGGACAGGGCGCCAACTATGGCTACACCTTC.

This sequence joins TRBV18 and TRBJ1-1; TRBD1 might be the D (6 bases). The CDR3 is 16 amino acids. Germline CDR1 KGHSH, CDR2 LQKENI. V lost 3 bases to trimming and J lost 0 bases, with 14 bases between them. CDR3 bases: TGTGCCAGCTCACCTACAGGGTCATTAATGAACACTGAAGCTTTCTTT. It specifies CASSPTGSLMNTEAFF.

V gene TRBV28 combines with J gene TRBJ1-2, with 8 nucleotides matching TRBD1. Looked up from germline, CDR1 is MDHEN and CDR2 is SYDVKM. The CDR3 has 14 amino acids. V shed 6 bases, J shed 6 bases, and the junction held 9 bases outside the gene matches. CDR3 DNA sequence: TGTGCCAGCAGACAGGACAGGGTAGTCCATGGCTACACCTTC. Its translation is CASRQDRVVHGYTF.

The V call is TRBV11-3, the J call TRBJ2-2; 10 bases fit TRBD2. The J segment lost 7 bases and the V segment lost 3 bases, leaving 5 bases of the junction unmatched. CDR1 and CDR2 (germline): SGHNT, YENEEA. The length of the CDR3 is 15 residues. Here the CDR3 DNA reads TGTGCCAGCAGCTTGGAAGGACTAGCGGACGGGGAGCTGTTTTTT. Its translation is CASSLEGLADGELFF.

V usage is TRBV30 and J usage is TRBJ2-7, with 10 bases identical to TRBD2. Germline CDR1 GTSNPN, CDR2 SVGIG (reference sequence). The J segment lost 0 bases and the V segment lost 4 bases, leaving 6 bases of the junction unmatched. The CDR3 totals 15 residues. The CDR3 here is CAWTAGLASSYEQYF. CDR3 DNA: TGTGCCTGGACGGCGGGACTAGCGAGCTCCTACGAGCAGTACTTC.

This sequence joins TRBV7-2 and TRBJ1-4; possibly TRBD1 for D (5 bases). Trimming removed 2 bases at V and 4 bases at J, with 8 bases between. Germline CDR1 reads SGHTA; CDR2 reads FQGNSA. The CDR3 sequence is 14 residues long. CDR3 sequence reads: CASSLQGYNEKLFF. The DNA for the CDR3 is TGTGCCAGCAGCTTACAGGGCTATAATGAAAAACTGTTTTTT.

The chain joins TRBV24-1 to TRBJ2-1; 8 bases align to TRBD2. CDR1 and CDR2 (germline): KGHDR, SFDVKD. V trimming: 3 bases; J trimming: 8 bases; junction bases outside the gene matches: 5. CDR3 length equals 14 residues. CDR3: CATSDPGGPHEQFF. The CDR3 DNA follows: TGTGCCACCAGTGATCCGGGAGGGCCACATGAGCAGTTCTTC.

This clone has just one count. This chain links TRBV11-3 with TRBJ2-3; D is unclear. Trimming cost V 2 bases and J 4 bases, with 4 bases left between them. The germline gives CDR1 SGHNT, CDR2 YENEEA. This CDR3 spans 12 amino acids. As DNA, the CDR3 is TGTGCCAGCAGCTTATATGCAGATACGCAGTATTTT. Its protein is CASSLYADTQYF. Complete variable domain (other parts from reference TRBV11-3 and TRBJ2-3): EAGVVQSPRYKIIEKKQPVAFWCNPISGHNTLYWYLQNLGQGPELLIRYENEEAVDDSQLPKDRFSAERLKGVDSTLKIQPAELGDSAVYLCASSLYADTQYFGPGTRLTVL.

The chain employs TRBV6-6 and TRBJ1-4; unclear D gene. CDR1 is MNHNY, CDR2 SVGAGI, per germline (reference sequence). The V end lost 0 bases, the J end lost 5 bases, and 4 bases lay between the germline ends. The CDR3 has 13 residues. CDR3 DNA sequence: TGTGCCAGCAGTTACTCGCAGAATGAAAAACTGTTTTTT. The encoded protein is CASSYSQNEKLFF.

The rearrangement links TRBV3-1 (or the pseudogene TRBV3-2) to TRBJ1-3; D not resolved. There are 13 residues in the CDR3. CDR1 LGHDT and CDR2 YNNKEL come from the germline V gene (reference sequence). V was trimmed by 7 bases and J by 2 bases, leaving 9 bases between them. In DNA, the CDR3 is TGTGCCAGCACGACTTTAGCTGGAAACACCATATATTTT. This codes for CASTTLAGNTIYF.

V gene TRBV28 combines with J gene TRBJ2-1; 7 bases align to TRBD2. The ends lost 7 bases at V and 4 bases at J; junction bases unmatched: 10. The germline V gene has CDR1 MDHEN and CDR2 SYDVKM. CDR3 length equals 15 residues. The CDR3 coding sequence is TGTGCCAGCACCCCCGGGACTACACCTTACAATGAGCAGTTCTTC. Its protein is CASTPGTTPYNEQFF.

This chain links TRBV5-4 with TRBJ2-7; 10 bases are a match to TRBD1. The CDR3 spans 17 residues. Germline trimming cut 0 bases from V and 0 bases from J; bases unmatched to any gene: 6. Looked up from germline, CDR1 is SGHNT and CDR2 is YYREEE (reference sequence). The DNA for the CDR3 is TGTGCCAGCAGCTTGGGGCCGACAGGGGGCATCTCCTACGAGCAGTACTTC. Translating it yields CASSLGPTGGISYEQYF.

The rearrangement joins TRBV28 to TRBJ1-5; TRBD1 matches 12 bases. Germline CDR1 MDHEN, CDR2 SYDVKM. After removal of 8 bases from V and 5 bases from J, the junction contained 7 bases not matched to a gene. This CDR3 comprises 15 residues. This CDR3 reads CASSSGTGGDQPQHF. The CDR3 nucleotides are TGTGCCAGCTCCTCCGGGACAGGGGGCGATCAGCCCCAGCATTTT.

CDR3 in DNA: TGTGCCAGCAGCTCAACGGGCGGGTACTCCTACAATGAGCAGTTCTTC. Translation: CASSSTGGYSYNEQFF. The V call is TRBV7-9, the J call TRBJ2-1; a weak D match, TRBD2 (5 bases). CDR3 length: 16 residues. The V gene's germline CDR1 is SEHNR and CDR2 FQNEAQ (reference sequence). With 4 bases removed from V and 0 bases from J, the gap between germline ends came to 13 bases.

This clone has only a few counts. This sequence joins TRBV28 and TRBJ1-1; D gene uncertain. The CDR3 spans 14 residues. The germline V gene has CDR1 MDHEN and CDR2 SYDVKM. Deletions cut 3 bases from V and 1 base from J, with 9 bases between. The chain's CDR3 is CASSLTLPNTEAFF. CDR3 coding DNA: TGTGCCAGCAGTTTGACACTGCCGAACACTGAAGCTTTCTTT.